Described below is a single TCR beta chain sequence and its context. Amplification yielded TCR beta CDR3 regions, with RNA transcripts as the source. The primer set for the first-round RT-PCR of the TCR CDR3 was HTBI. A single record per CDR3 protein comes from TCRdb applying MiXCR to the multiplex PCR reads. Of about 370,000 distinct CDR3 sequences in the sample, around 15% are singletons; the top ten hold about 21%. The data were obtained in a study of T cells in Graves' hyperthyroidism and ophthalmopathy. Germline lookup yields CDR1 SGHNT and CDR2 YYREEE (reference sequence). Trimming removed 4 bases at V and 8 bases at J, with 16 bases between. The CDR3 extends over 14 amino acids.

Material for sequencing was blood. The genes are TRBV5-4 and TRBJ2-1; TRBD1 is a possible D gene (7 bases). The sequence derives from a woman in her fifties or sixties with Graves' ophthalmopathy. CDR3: CASSRLAGQHEQFF. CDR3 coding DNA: TGTGCCAGCAGCCGTCTGGCGGGACAGCATGAGCAGTTCTTC.